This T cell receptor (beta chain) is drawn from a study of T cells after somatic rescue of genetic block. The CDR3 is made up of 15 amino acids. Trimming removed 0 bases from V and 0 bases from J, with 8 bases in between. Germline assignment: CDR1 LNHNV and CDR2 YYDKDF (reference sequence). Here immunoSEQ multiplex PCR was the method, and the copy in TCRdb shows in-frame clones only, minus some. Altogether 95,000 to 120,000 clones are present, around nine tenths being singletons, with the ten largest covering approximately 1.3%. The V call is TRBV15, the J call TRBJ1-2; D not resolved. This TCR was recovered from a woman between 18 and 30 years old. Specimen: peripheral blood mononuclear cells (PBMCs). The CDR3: CATSREKGSNYGYTF. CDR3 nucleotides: TGTGCCACCAGCAGAGAGAAAGGGTCTAACTATGGCTACACCTTC.